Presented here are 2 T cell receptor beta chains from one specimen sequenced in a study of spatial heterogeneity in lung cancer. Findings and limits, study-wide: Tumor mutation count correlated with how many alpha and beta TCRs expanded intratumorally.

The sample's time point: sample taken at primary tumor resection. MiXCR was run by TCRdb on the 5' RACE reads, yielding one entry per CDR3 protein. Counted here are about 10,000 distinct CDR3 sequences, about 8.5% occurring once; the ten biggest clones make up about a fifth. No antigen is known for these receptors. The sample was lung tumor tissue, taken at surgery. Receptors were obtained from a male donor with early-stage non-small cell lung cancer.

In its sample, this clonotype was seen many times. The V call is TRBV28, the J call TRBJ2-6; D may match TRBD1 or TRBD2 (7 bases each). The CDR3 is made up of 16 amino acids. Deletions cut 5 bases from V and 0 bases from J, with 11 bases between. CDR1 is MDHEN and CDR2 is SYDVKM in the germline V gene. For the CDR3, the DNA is TGTGCCAGCAGTAGCGGGACAGACTCTGGGGCCAACGTCCTGACTTTC. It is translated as CASSSGTDSGANVLTF.

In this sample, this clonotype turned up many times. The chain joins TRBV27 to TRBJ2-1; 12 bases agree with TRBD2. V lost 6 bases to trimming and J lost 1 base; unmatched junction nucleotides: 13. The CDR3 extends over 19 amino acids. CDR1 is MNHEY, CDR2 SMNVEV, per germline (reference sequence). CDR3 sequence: CASRNRLAGERGSYNEQFF. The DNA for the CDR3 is TGTGCCAGCAGAAACCGACTAGCGGGAGAGCGAGGGTCCTACAATGAGCAGTTCTTC.